These T cell receptor beta chains were read from a single sample in a study of OX40 agonist ivuxolimab in advanced cancers. Sequencing used immunoSEQ multiplex PCR; TCRdb keeps in-frame clones, though not all of them. The sample shows about 17,000 clones, less than 85% of them seen only once. Source: CD4+ or CD8+ T cells sorted from blood, taken in a trial of the OX40 agonist ivuxolimab. These receptors all stem from an adult with an advanced solid tumor such as melanoma, head and neck, liver or kidney cancer. CDR3s include the opening cysteine and the closing phenylalanine or tryptophan. A D gene is named only where the DNA matches it firmly. Clone size is shown for a subset of rows, as once, few, many or a class of expanded clone.

cdr3_length | clone_size | d_call | j_call | v_call | cdr3_aa | cdr3_nt
15 | NA | NA | TRBJ2-2 | TRBV7-2 | CASSLAQGYTGELFF | TGTGCCAGCAGCTTAGCTCAGGGTTACACCGGGGAGCTGTTTTTT
16 | NA | TRBD1 | TRBJ1-1 | TRBV4-1 | CASSQTGTGGAGEAFF | TGCGCCAGCAGCCAGACCGGGACAGGGGGCGCGGGTGAAGCTTTCTTT
15 | NA | NA | TRBJ1-2 | TRBV6-1 | CASSEARTLNYGYTF | TGTGCCAGCAGTGAAGCTCGCACGCTTAACTATGGCTACACCTTC
13 | once | NA | TRBJ2-3 | TRBV5-6 | CASSYTSTDTQYF | TGTGCCAGCAGCTATACTAGCACAGATACGCAGTATTTT
19 | NA | NA | TRBJ2-3 | TRBV7-2 | CASSLPAGGLPASTDTQYF | TGTGCCAGCAGCCTACCGGCCGGGGGCCTCCCTGCTAGCACAGATACGCAGTATTTT
13 | few | NA | TRBJ1-1 | TRBV4-3 | CASSLREITEAFF | TGCGCCAGCAGCCTCAGGGAAATCACTGAAGCTTTCTTT
18 | NA | NA | TRBJ1-1 | TRBV4-1 | CASSQDLVFQGMNTEAFF | TGCGCCAGCAGCCAAGATCTTGTTTTTCAGGGAATGAACACTGAAGCTTTCTTT
14 | NA | NA | TRBJ1-4 | TRBV29-1 | CSVELQGDNEKLFF | TGCAGCGTTGAACTCCAGGGAGATAATGAAAAACTGTTTTTT
16 | NA | TRBD2 | TRBJ2-1 | TRBV6-1 | CASSGAASGRANEQFF | TGTGCCAGCAGTGGCGCCGCCAGCGGGAGGGCCAATGAGCAGTTCTTC
17 | NA | NA | TRBJ2-1 | TRBV7-8 | CASSLTYGSGLDNEQFF | TGTGCCAGCAGCTTAACTTACGGGTCTGGGTTGGACAATGAGCAGTTCTTC
14 | NA | TRBD2 | TRBJ2-3 | TRBV6-1 | CASSGLAGADTQYF | TGTGCCAGCAGTGGACTAGCGGGGGCAGATACGCAGTATTTT
16 | NA | TRBD2 | TRBJ2-7 | TRBV4-1 | CASSQEQGLEDYEQYF | TGCGCCAGCAGCCAAGAGCAAGGACTAGAGGACTACGAGCAGTACTTC
14 | NA | TRBD1 | TRBJ1-5 | TRBV19 | CASWTGGGNQPQHF | TGTGCCAGTTGGACAGGGGGCGGCAATCAGCCCCAGCATTTT
14 | NA | NA | TRBJ1-2 | TRBV7-2 | CASSLVGAGRGYTF | TGTGCCAGCAGCTTAGTGGGTGCAGGGAGAGGCTACACCTTC
17 | NA | TRBD2 | TRBJ2-3 | TRBV2 | CASSEAGLAISTDTQYF | TGTGCCAGCAGTGAAGCTGGACTAGCGATAAGCACAGATACGCAGTATTTT
14 | NA | TRBD2 | TRBJ2-1 | TRBV27 | CASGLAGTNNEQFF | TGTGCCAGTGGACTAGCGGGAACCAACAATGAGCAGTTCTTC
13 | NA | NA | TRBJ2-2 | TRBV5-1 | CASSFGLTGELFF | TGCGCCAGCAGCTTTGGTCTTACCGGGGAGCTGTTTTTT
12 | NA | TRBD2 | TRBJ2-1 | TRBV5-5 | CASSLTSGREFF | TGTGCCAGCAGCCTGACTAGCGGGAGGGAATTCTTC
15 | NA | TRBD2 | TRBJ2-5 | TRBV9 | CASSEWGGLGETQYF | TGTGCCAGCAGCGAATGGGGAGGGTTGGGAGAGACCCAGTACTTC
14 | few | NA | TRBJ1-5 | TRBV6-6 | CASSKGHENQPQHF | TGTGCCAGCAGCAAAGGACACGAAAATCAGCCCCAGCATTTT
17 | once | NA | TRBJ2-7 | TRBV11-3 | CASSLDPGGWISYEQYF | TGTGCCAGCAGCTTAGATCCTGGGGGCTGGATCTCCTACGAGCAGTACTTC
15 | NA | NA | TRBJ1-4 | TRBV7-2 | CASSLAQGRGEKLFF | TGTGCCAGCAGCTTAGCGCAGGGGCGCGGTGAAAAACTGTTTTTT
15 | NA | NA | TRBJ1-2 | TRBV2 | CASSEVWGKNYGYTF | TGTGCCAGCAGTGAAGTGTGGGGGAAGAACTATGGCTACACCTTC
13 | many | NA | TRBJ1-1 | TRBV6-1 | CASSEQGNTEAFF | TGTGCCAGCAGTGAACAGGGGAACACTGAAGCTTTCTTT
14 | once | TRBD1 | TRBJ1-5 | TRBV13 | CASSFRGLGQPQHF | TGTGCCAGCAGCTTCAGGGGGCTCGGTCAGCCCCAGCATTTT
16 | NA | TRBD2 | TRBJ2-3 | TRBV11-3 | CASSLGASGVTDTQYF | TGTGCCAGCAGCTTAGGAGCTAGCGGGGTGACAGATACGCAGTATTTT
13 | NA | NA | TRBJ1-1 | TRBV9 | CASSPTVNTEAFF | TGTGCCAGCAGCCCGACGGTGAACACTGAAGCTTTCTTT
15 | NA | TRBD1 | TRBJ2-7 | TRBV27 | CASSALTGDLYEQYF | TGTGCCAGCAGTGCCTTAACAGGGGACCTCTACGAGCAGTACTTC
12 | NA | NA | TRBJ2-1 | TRBV5-1 | CASSPWGGEDFF | TGCGCCAGCAGCCCGTGGGGGGGCGAGGATTTCTTC
15 | medium-sized | NA | TRBJ2-7 | TRBV7-9 | CASSQSGWRNYEQYF | TGTGCCAGCAGCCAATCGGGGTGGAGAAACTACGAGCAGTACTTC
14 | NA | TRBD2 | TRBJ2-3 | TRBV5-1 | CASSLGVAGDTQYF | TGCGCCAGCAGCTTGGGTGTAGCGGGAGATACGCAGTATTTT
14 | NA | TRBD2 | TRBJ2-7 | TRBV6-1 | CASTNSGGTYEQYF | TGTGCCAGCACCAATAGCGGGGGGACCTACGAGCAGTACTTC
15 | NA | TRBD1 | TRBJ1-2 | TRBV5-1 | CASSLVGQGDYGYTF | TGCGCCAGCAGCTTGGTGGGACAGGGGGACTATGGCTACACCTTC
15 | NA | NA | TRBJ2-5 | TRBV5-6 | CASSLAGRGQETQYF | TGTGCCAGCAGCTTGGCGGGACGGGGGCAAGAGACCCAGTACTTC
15 | few | NA | TRBJ2-7 | TRBV13 | CASSFGQGPSYEQYF | TGTGCCAGCAGCTTCGGGCAGGGACCCTCCTACGAGCAGTACTTC
15 | NA | TRBD1 | TRBJ1-1 | TRBV28 | CASSPPDREIAEAFF | TGTGCCAGCAGTCCACCGGACAGGGAGATCGCTGAAGCTTTCTTT
15 | NA | NA | TRBJ2-7 | TRBV7-9 | CASSLFSRGVYEQYF | TGTGCCAGCAGCTTATTCTCCAGGGGGGTCTACGAGCAGTACTTC